This TCR beta chain was sequenced in a study of blood T cell repertoires in COVID-19. Overall study context: Samples representing acute and convalescent COVID-19 were sourced from the United States, Italy and Spain. T cells, B-cell-depleted T cells, or PBMCs supplied cDNA or gDNA.

As handled by the study authors: Quantification of nucleated cells was approximated via reference gene primer amplification. This table comes from immunoSEQ multiplex PCR, and its TCRdb copy is limited to in-frame clones, with some not included. The V and J calls and the clone size are those of that table, but D and trimming were determined from the DNA. The sample consists of about 340,000 clones, 65% to 85% of them appearing once. Germline CDR1 SGHKS, CDR2 YYEKEE (reference sequence). Trimming pared 2 bases from V and 0 bases from J, leaving 17 bases between. The length of the CDR3 is 18 residues. Sequenced material: peripheral blood. J is TRBJ1-4 and V is TRBV5-5, with TRBD1 as a possible D gene (5 bases). The source of this sequence is a man younger than 45 with active or convalescent COVID-19. This chain's CDR3 is CASSFRLRGGATNEKLFF. The CDR3, as DNA: TGTGCCAGCAGCTTTAGGTTGCGGGGGGGAGCAACTAATGAAAAACTGTTTTTT.